This TCR beta chain was recovered during a study of blood T cell repertoires in COVID-19. Across the study: Acute and convalescent COVID-19 specimens originated in the United States, Italy and Spain. T cells, B-cell-depleted T cells, or PBMCs provided the cDNA or gDNA that served as material.

Authors' methods: Nucleated cell number was recorded as an estimate derived from reference gene primer amplification. Sequencing used immunoSEQ multiplex PCR; TCRdb keeps in-frame clones, though not all of them. V and J calls and clone size follow that table, whereas D and trimming were derived from the DNA. In the table there are some 260,000 clones, around 88% of which are singletons. CDR3 length equals 17 residues. J gave up 2 bases and V 4 bases, and 12 bases lay outside the gene matches. Germline lookup yields CDR1 SGHRS and CDR2 YFSETQ. In Seattle, patients joined the study during active infection and were tracked longitudinally.

The rearrangement uses TRBV5-1 and TRBJ2-5; 9 bases are a match to TRBD2. Sequences were obtained from peripheral blood. The receptor was isolated from a woman in her 30s with COVID-19, enrolled during active disease. CDR3 nucleotides: TGCGCCAGCAGCAGAGGGAGCGGGGGGACATTACAAGAGACCCAGTACTTC. It specifies CASSRGSGGTLQETQYF.